This T cell receptor beta chain is from a study of identical twins. Findings and limits, study-wide: The models gave estimates that fell short of the out-of-frame TCR alpha sharing seen in monozygotic twins. Cord blood beta clonotypes that were abundant carried fewer insertions, and memory repertoires showed no such trend. These conclusions were based on statistical analysis (cross-sectional, not following the same donors).

This clonotype is a singleton in its sample. Antigen specificity is unknown. Unique molecular identifiers were present on the cDNA, which also gained a universal primer site by template switching. TCRdb used MiXCR to reprocess the 5' RACE reads, holding one entry per CDR3 protein. Seen here are a few hundred thousand distinct CDR3 sequences, approximately 9.6% observed once, and the top ten hold 2.5% to 3%. Germline V lookup: CDR1 SGHDT, CDR2 YYEEEE. The CDR3 consists of 12 residues. Trimming left V 5 bases short and J 5 bases short, with 10 bases between. These data were also reused for a study on yellow fever vaccine responses in identical twins.

The chain has TRBV5-6 and TRBJ2-5; no clear D. The receptor was isolated from a woman aged 18-29 years in good health. Sequencing was performed on PBMCs. The CDR3 reads CASSGDVETQYF. CDR3 sequence (DNA): TGTGCCAGCAGTGGAGACGTGGAGACCCAGTACTTC.